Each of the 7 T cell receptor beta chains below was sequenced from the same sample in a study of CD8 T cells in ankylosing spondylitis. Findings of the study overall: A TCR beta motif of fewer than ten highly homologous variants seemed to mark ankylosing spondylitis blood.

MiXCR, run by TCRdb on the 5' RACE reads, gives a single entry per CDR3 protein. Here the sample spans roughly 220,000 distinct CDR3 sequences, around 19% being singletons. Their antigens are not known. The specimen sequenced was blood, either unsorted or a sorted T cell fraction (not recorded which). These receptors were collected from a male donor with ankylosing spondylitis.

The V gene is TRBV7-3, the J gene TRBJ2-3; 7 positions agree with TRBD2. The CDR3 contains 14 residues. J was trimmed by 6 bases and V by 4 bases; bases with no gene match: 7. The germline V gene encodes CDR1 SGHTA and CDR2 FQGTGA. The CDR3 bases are TGTGCCAGCAGCTCTCTAGCGGTCGGGGATACGCAGTATTTT. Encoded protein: CASSSLAVGDTQYF.

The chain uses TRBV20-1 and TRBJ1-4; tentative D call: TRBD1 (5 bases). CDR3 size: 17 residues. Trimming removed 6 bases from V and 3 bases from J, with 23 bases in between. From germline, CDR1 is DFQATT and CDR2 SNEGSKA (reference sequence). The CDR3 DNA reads TGCAGTGCCGAGGACCGGCCCTTTCTGGGGGCTAATGAAAAACTGTTTTTT. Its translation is CSAEDRPFLGANEKLFF.

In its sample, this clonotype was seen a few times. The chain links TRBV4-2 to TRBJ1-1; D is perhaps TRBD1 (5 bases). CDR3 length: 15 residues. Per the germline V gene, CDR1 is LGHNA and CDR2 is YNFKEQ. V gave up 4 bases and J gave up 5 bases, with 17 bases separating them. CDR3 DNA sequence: TGTGCCAGCAGCCCCCTGGCAGGGTCCGGGACTGAAGCTTTCTTT. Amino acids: CASSPLAGSGTEAFF.

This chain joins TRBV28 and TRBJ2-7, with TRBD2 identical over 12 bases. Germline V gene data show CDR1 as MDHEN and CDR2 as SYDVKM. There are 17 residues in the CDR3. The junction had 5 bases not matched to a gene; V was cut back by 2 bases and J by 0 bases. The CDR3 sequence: CASSLGLAGLSSYEQYF. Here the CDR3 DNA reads TGTGCCAGCAGTTTAGGACTAGCGGGACTAAGCTCCTACGAGCAGTACTTC.

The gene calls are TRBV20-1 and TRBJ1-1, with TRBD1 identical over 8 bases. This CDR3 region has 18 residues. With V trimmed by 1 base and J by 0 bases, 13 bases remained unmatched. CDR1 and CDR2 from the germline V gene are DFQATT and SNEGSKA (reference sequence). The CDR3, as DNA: TGCAGTGCTAGAGTCCTTCGAACCGGGACAGGCCTGAACACTGAAGCTTTCTTT. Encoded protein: CSARVLRTGTGLNTEAFF.

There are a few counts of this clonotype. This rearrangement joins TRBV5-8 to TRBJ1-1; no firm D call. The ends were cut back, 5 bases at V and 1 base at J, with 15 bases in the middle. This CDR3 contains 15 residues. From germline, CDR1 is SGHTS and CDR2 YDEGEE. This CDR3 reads CASRPGRPSNTEAFF. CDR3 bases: TGTGCCAGCAGACCGGGCCGGCCGTCGAACACTGAAGCTTTCTTT.

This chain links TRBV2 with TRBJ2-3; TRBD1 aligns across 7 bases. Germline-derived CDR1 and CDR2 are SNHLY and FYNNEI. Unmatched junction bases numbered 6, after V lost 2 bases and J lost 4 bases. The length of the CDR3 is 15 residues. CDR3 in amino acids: CASSEPRGLSDTQYF. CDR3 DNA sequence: TGTGCCAGCAGTGAACCGAGGGGGCTCTCAGATACGCAGTATTTT.